Shown below are 5 T cell receptor beta chains from a single sample sequenced in a study of cytomegalovirus exposure and HLA in healthy donors. In the PCR, 60 Vbeta and 13 Jbeta primers were used. Sequencing used immunoSEQ multiplex PCR; TCRdb keeps in-frame clones, though not all of them. The sample carries 150,000 or so clones, around 78% recorded once. Sequenced: PBMCs. The receptor set was obtained from a woman aged 50 to 65 in good health and CMV-seropositive.

V and J are TRBV19 and TRBJ2-1, with TRBD2 matching 7 bases. V shed 8 bases, J shed 6 bases, and the junction held 4 bases outside the gene matches. The CDR3 is made up of 12 amino acids. The germline V gene encodes CDR1 LNHDA and CDR2 SQIVND (reference sequence). Written as DNA, the CDR3 is TGTGCCAGTGGTACTAGCGCCAATGAGCAGTTCTTC. Translated, it gives CASGTSANEQFF.

V and J are TRBV21-1 and TRBJ2-6; the D call in the table, TRBD2, was not verified against the DNA. TRBV21-1 corresponds to a pseudogene. This CDR3 has 19 residues. CDR3: CASNTPGRISPARANGLTF. CDR3 sequence (DNA): TGTGCCAGCAATACTCCCGGGAGGATCTCGCCCGCTCGGGCCAACGGCCTGACTTTC.

The CDR3 reads CAWTGGLVHETQYF. The DNA for the CDR3 is TGTGCCTGGACAGGAGGGCTAGTTCACGAGACCCAGTACTTC. J is TRBJ2-5 and V is TRBV30; weak D call: TRBD2 (6 bases). The CDR3 spans 14 residues. Germline CDR1 and CDR2: GTSNPN and SVGIG (reference sequence). Trimming pared 4 bases from V and 5 bases from J, leaving 17 bases between.

V is TRBV27 and J is TRBJ1-2; D is unresolved. CDR3 length: 14 residues. V lost 6 bases, J lost 6 bases, and 17 bases lay in between. Germline assignment: CDR1 MNHEY and CDR2 SMNVEV (reference sequence). The CDR3 reads CASSRIGSSDGYTF. The CDR3 DNA sequence: TGTGCCAGCAGCCGGATCGGGAGCTCGGATGGCTACACCTTC.

V is TRBV11-2 and J is TRBJ1-2; the D is unclear. In germline, CDR1 is SGHAT, CDR2 FQNNGV. V lost 6 bases and J lost 8, with 19 bases in between. The CDR3 is 14 amino acids. CDR3 in DNA: TGTGCCAGCAGGCGGGCCGAGGGCCAGGCGGGCTACACCTTC. Translated: CASRRAEGQAGYTF.